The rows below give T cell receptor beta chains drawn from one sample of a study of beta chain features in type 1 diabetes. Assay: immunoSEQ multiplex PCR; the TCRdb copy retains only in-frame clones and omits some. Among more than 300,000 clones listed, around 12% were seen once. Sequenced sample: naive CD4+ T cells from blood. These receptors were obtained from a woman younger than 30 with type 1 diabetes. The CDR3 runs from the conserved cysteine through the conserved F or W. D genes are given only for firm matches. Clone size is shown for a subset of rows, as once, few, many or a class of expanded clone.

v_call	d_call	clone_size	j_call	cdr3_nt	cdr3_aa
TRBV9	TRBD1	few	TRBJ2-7	TGTGCCAGCAGCCTCGGACAGGGCTGGACCTCCTACGAGCAGTACTTC	CASSLGQGWTSYEQYF
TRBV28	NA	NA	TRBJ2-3	TGTGCCAGCAGTTTACGGGCAGATACGCAGTATTTT	CASSLRADTQYF
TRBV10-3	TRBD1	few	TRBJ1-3	TGTGCCATCAGAGGACAGGGGGATGGAGGAAACACCATATATTTT	CAIRGQGDGGNTIYF
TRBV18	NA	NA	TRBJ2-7	TGTGCCAGCTCCCCCAGGGCCTACGAGCAGTACTTC	CASSPRAYEQYF
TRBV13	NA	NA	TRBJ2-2	TGTGCCAGCAGCTTAAGAGGGAACACCGGGGAGCTGTTTTTT	CASSLRGNTGELFF
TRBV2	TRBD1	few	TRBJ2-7	TGTGCCAGCAGGTCGGACAGGCGCGAGCAGTACTTC	CASRSDRREQYF
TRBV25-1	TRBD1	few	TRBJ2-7	TGTGCCAGCAGTGATGATACCGGGACAGGGGCCTACGAGCAGTACTTC	CASSDDTGTGAYEQYF
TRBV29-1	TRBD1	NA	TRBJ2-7	TGCAGCGTTGAAGAATCTGGACAGGGCAAATACGAGCAGTACTTC	CSVEESGQGKYEQYF
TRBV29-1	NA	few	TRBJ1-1	TGCAGCGGGCGGGAGAACACTGAAGCTTTCTTT	CSGRENTEAFF
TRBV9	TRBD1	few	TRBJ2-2	TGTGCCAGCAGCGTAGGCGGGACAGGGAGCACCGGGGAGCTGTTTTTT	CASSVGGTGSTGELFF
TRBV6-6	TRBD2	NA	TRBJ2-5	TGTGCCAGCAGTTACTCGAGGCTAGCGGGGAGGGAGACCCAGTACTTC	CASSYSRLAGRETQYF
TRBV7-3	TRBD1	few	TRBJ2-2	TGTGCCAGCACACAGGGGCACACCGGGGAGCTGTTTTTT	CASTQGHTGELFF
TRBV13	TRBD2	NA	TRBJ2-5	TGTGCCAGCAGCTTTCTAGCGGGAGCCCAGTACTTC	CASSFLAGAQYF
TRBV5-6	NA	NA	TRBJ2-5	TGTGCCAGCAGCTTGGAACGGTTGCGGGGGACCCAGTACTTC	CASSLERLRGTQYF
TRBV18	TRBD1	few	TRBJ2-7	TGTGCCAGCTCACTTCGCCCTGGACAGGACTCCTACGAGCAGTACTTC	CASSLRPGQDSYEQYF
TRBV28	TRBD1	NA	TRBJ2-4	TGTGCCAGCAACAACAGGGGGCTGGAAAACATTCAGTACTTC	CASNNRGLENIQYF
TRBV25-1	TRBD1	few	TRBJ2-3	TGTGCCAGCAGTGAATCGAGGACAGGGGGTGCAGATACGCAGTATTTT	CASSESRTGGADTQYF
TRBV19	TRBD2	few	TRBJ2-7	TGTGCCAGTGCCGGGACTAGGACCTACGAGCAGTACTTC	CASAGTRTYEQYF
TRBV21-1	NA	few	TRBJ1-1	TGTGCCAGCAGCAAAGTGCACAGGCCGAACACTGAAGCTTTCTTT	CASSKVHRPNTEAFF
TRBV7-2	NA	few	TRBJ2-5	TGTGCCAGCAGATTTAGCGTATTGGGGATCCAAGAGACCCAGTACTTC	CASRFSVLGIQETQYF
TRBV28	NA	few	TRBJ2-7	TGTGCCAGCTGCCCGGACAGCCACGAGCAGTACTTC	CASCPDSHEQYF
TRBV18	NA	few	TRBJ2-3	TGTGCCAGCTCCGGGGGCACAGATACGCAGTATTTT	CASSGGTDTQYF
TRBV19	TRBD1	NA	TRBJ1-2	TGTGCCAGTAGGAGGACAGGGCGCTATGGCTACACCTTC	CASRRTGRYGYTF
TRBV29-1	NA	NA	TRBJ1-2	TGCAGCGTTCAGTCGGGCTACACCTTC	CSVQSGYTF
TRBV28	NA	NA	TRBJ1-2	TGTGCCAGCAGTCCTTCTAACTATGGCTACACCTTC	CASSPSNYGYTF
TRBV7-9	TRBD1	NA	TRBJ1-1	TGTGCCAGCAGCTTAGGTTTGGGGCCCGACAGGGCCTTCTTT	CASSLGLGPDRAFF
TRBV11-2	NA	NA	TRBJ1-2	TGTGCCAGCAGCTCCAACCGTCGGGGGGGCCGCCATGGCTACACCTTC	CASSSNRRGGRHGYTF
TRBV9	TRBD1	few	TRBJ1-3	TGTGCCAGCAAATCGACAGGGGAGGATGGTGGGAACACCATATATTTT	CASKSTGEDGGNTIYF